The next 30 T cell receptor beta chains were all read from a single sample in a study of blood T cell repertoires in COVID-19. This table comes from immunoSEQ multiplex PCR, and its TCRdb copy is limited to in-frame clones, with some not included. The data hold nearly 70,000 clones, with around 90% observed a single time. The sequenced sample consisted of peripheral blood. These receptors originate from a woman in her 50s with COVID-19, enrolled during active disease.

The chain is built from TRBV24-1 and TRBJ2-2; a weak D match, TRBD1 (6 bases). The V gene's germline CDR1 is KGHDR and CDR2 SFDVKD. The CDR3 totals 15 residues. The V gene lost 1 base and the J gene lost 4 bases, with 9 bases spanning the gap. CDR3 loop: CATSDLQGTTGELFF. CDR3 nucleotide sequence: TGTGCCACCAGTGATTTACAGGGTACCACCGGGGAGCTGTTTTTT.

The chain uses TRBV25-1 and TRBJ2-7, with D possibly TRBD2 on 5 matching bases. The ends were cut back, 3 bases at V and 4 bases at J, with 16 bases in the middle. The CDR3 covers 15 residues. Germline V lookup: CDR1 MGHDK, CDR2 SYGVNS. The CDR3 nucleotides read TGTGCCAGCAGTGAGTCTTTAGGGTCGGGGTACGAGCAGTACTTC. It is translated as CASSESLGSGYEQYF.

The chain couples TRBV4-3 to TRBJ1-4, with D tentatively TRBD1 (5 bases). Germline V gene lookup returns CDR1 LGHNA and CDR2 YSLEER. The CDR3 sequence is 16 residues long. V lost 4 bases and J lost 4, with 16 bases in between. The CDR3 reads CASSPTAGGDNEKLFF. The CDR3 DNA reads TGCGCCAGCAGCCCAACGGCGGGGGGTGATAATGAAAAACTGTTTTTT.

The chain combines TRBV4-3 with TRBJ2-7, with TRBD2 identical over 10 bases. Germline V gene lookup returns CDR1 LGHNA and CDR2 YSLEER. This CDR3 contains 15 residues. J gave up 5 bases and V 4 bases, and 8 bases lay outside the gene matches. The CDR3: CASSRTSGALHEQYF. For the CDR3, the DNA is TGCGCCAGCAGCCGCACTAGCGGGGCTCTGCACGAGCAGTACTTC.

This clone has at least ten counts. The rearrangement links TRBV28 to TRBJ1-2; the match to TRBD1 covers 7 bases. The CDR3 runs to 14 residues. Germline V CDR1 and CDR2: MDHEN, SYDVKM. V shed 6 bases and J 7 bases; nucleotides not matched to a gene: 11. The CDR3 DNA reads as TGTGCCAGCAGGCCCGACAGGGACCCTGGTGGCTACACCTTC. It specifies CASRPDRDPGGYTF.

The chain combines TRBV6-5 with TRBJ1-2; possibly TRBD1 for D (5 bases). Germline loops: CDR1 MNHEY, CDR2 SVGAGI. V was cut by 10 bases and J by 4 bases, with 10 bases left in between. The CDR3 is 11 amino acids. CDR3 residues: CATYQGYGYTF. CDR3 sequence (DNA): TGTGCCACCTATCAGGGCTATGGCTACACCTTC.

This clone came up once. The V gene is TRBV6-6, the J gene TRBJ1-5, with D possibly matching TRBD1 (6 bases). The ends were cut back, 3 bases at V and 4 bases at J, with 10 bases in the middle. The germline gives CDR1 MNHNY, CDR2 SVGAGI (reference sequence). This CDR3 is built from 14 residues. The CDR3 region has the DNA TGTGCCAGCAGTTATAACAGGGATAATCAGCCCCAGCATTTT. Translation gives CASSYNRDNQPQHF.

This chain joins TRBV5-1 and TRBJ1-6; D gene uncertain. CDR3 length: 13 residues. With 1 base removed from V and 7 bases from J, the gap between germline ends came to 6 bases. Per the germline V gene, CDR1 is SGHRS and CDR2 is YFSETQ. Written as DNA, the CDR3 is TGCGCCAGCAGCTTGTTACTGAATTCACCCCTCCACTTT. This encodes CASSLLLNSPLHF.

Of note for this clone: The junction does not match germline at one end; this may be a read error. The chain recombines TRBV24-1 with TRBJ2-5; no clear D. Germline V gives CDR1 KGHDR, CDR2 SFDVKD. The CDR3 has 12 amino acids. Here the CDR3 DNA reads TGTGCCATCAGTGACCTTTCCGAGACCCAGTACTTC. Translating gives CAISDLSETQYF.

The chain uses TRBV30 and TRBJ2-2; a possible D gene is TRBD1 (6 bases). Deletions cut 3 bases from V and 6 bases from J, with 14 bases between. The CDR3 sequence is 14 residues long. Germline V lookup: CDR1 GTSNPN, CDR2 SVGIG (reference sequence). The CDR3 nucleotides read TGTGCCTGGAGCCCCCCACAGGGAGCCGGGGAGCTGTTTTTT. Translation gives CAWSPPQGAGELFF.

The chain joins TRBV28 to TRBJ1-6; 9 bases match TRBD1. After removal of 8 bases from V and 4 bases from J, the junction contained 3 bases not matched to a gene. CDR1 and CDR2 (germline): MDHEN, SYDVKM. This CDR3 has 14 amino acids. CDR3 in amino acids: CASGTGIYNSPLHF. CDR3 in DNA: TGTGCCAGCGGGACAGGGATTTATAATTCACCCCTCCACTTT.

This chain connects TRBV2 to TRBJ1-3, with a tentative D call TRBD1 (5 bases). Trimming cost V 10 bases and J 0 bases, with 16 bases left between them. CDR1 is SNHLY and CDR2 is FYNNEI in the germline V gene. The CDR3 contains 15 residues. The CDR3 sequence is CATREGFRSGNTIYF. The CDR3 DNA reads as TGTGCCACCCGGGAGGGGTTTCGCTCTGGAAACACCATATATTTT.

The rearrangement links TRBV11-2 to TRBJ1-6; possibly TRBD1 for D (6 bases). The CDR3 runs to 16 residues. CDR1 and CDR2 from the germline V gene are SGHAT and FQNNGV. V dropped 5 bases and J dropped 10 bases, with 21 bases sitting between them. The CDR3 loop is CASSVSSGTLGSPLHF. The CDR3 nucleotides are TGTGCCAGCAGCGTATCCTCGGGGACATTAGGGTCACCCCTCCACTTT.

The chain recombines TRBV4-3 with TRBJ1-4; D unclear. Germline values: CDR1 LGHNA, CDR2 YSLEER. V was trimmed by 2 bases and J by 7 bases, leaving 14 bases between them. This CDR3 contains 15 residues. The CDR3 reads CASSQQGRVGEKLFF. DNA of the CDR3: TGCGCCAGCAGCCAACAAGGGAGGGTAGGTGAAAAACTGTTTTTT.

The chain recombines TRBV10-3 with TRBJ2-7, with a possible D match to TRBD1 (6 bases). The CDR3 spans 13 residues. The germline V gene encodes CDR1 ENHRY and CDR2 SYGVKD. V dropped 3 bases and J dropped 2 bases, with 8 bases sitting between them. The CDR3 loop is CAISDRDTYEQYF. The CDR3 DNA sequence: TGTGCCATCAGTGATCGGGACACCTACGAGCAGTACTTC.

This clone was recorded once. The chain links TRBV5-1 to TRBJ2-5; D unresolved. Trimming stripped 2 bases from V and 5 bases from J, with 7 bases between. CDR3 length equals 12 residues. CDR1 is SGHRS, CDR2 YFSETQ, per germline. The CDR3 sequence is CASSFRSETQYF. The DNA of the CDR3 is TGCGCCAGCAGCTTCCGGTCGGAGACCCAGTACTTC. Together with reference TRBV5-1 and TRBJ2-5, the CDR3 gives the full variable domain: KAGVTQTPRYLIKTRGQQVTLSCSPISGHRSVSWYQQTPGQGLQFLFEYFSETQRNKGNFPGRFSGRQFSNSRSEMNVSTLELGDSALYLCASSFRSETQYFGPGTRLLVL.

The V gene is TRBV28, the J gene TRBJ1-1, with a possible D match to TRBD1 (6 bases). The CDR3 is 15 residues long. Germline V gene lookup returns CDR1 MDHEN and CDR2 SYDVKM. Trimming took off 4 bases at V and 4 bases at J, with 16 bases between the two ends. The CDR3 region is CASSYTTGLTTEAFF. For the CDR3, the DNA is TGTGCCAGCAGTTATACAACAGGGCTAACCACTGAAGCTTTCTTT.

The rearrangement joins TRBV6-2 or TRBV6-3 to TRBJ2-3, with D maybe TRBD2 (6 bases). V was trimmed by 0 bases and J by 1 base, leaving 17 bases between them. The CDR3 has 18 amino acids. The V gene's germline CDR1 is MNHEY and CDR2 SVGEGT. In DNA, the CDR3 is TGTGCCAGCAGTTACTCGGGTTTTTTGGAGGGACGCACAGATACGCAGTATTTT. Amino acids: CASSYSGFLEGRTDTQYF.

The rearrangement uses TRBV30 and TRBJ1-6, with unresolved D. The CDR3 loop spans 16 amino acids. The V end lost 1 base, the J end lost 5 bases, and 15 bases lay between the germline ends. Per germline, CDR1 GTSNPN and CDR2 SVGIG (reference sequence). The CDR3 nucleotides read TGTGCCTGGAGTGCTGGAGGGCAGTCCGATAATTCACCCCTCCACTTT. Translated: CAWSAGGQSDNSPLHF. The whole variable domain, filled in from reference TRBV30 and TRBJ1-6, reads SQTIHQWPATLVQPVGSPLSLECTVEGTSNPNLYWYRQAAGRGLQLLFYSVGIGQISSEVPQNLSASRPQDRQFILSSKKLLLSDSGFYLCAWSAGGQSDNSPLHFGNGTRLTVT.

V is TRBV4-1 and J is TRBJ1-5; tentatively, D is TRBD1 (6 bases). V was trimmed by 0 bases and J by 5 bases, leaving 11 bases between them. Germline loops: CDR1 MGHRA, CDR2 YSYEKL. The CDR3 covers 15 residues. The CDR3 region is CASSQDGAGDQPQHF. The CDR3 DNA reads TGCGCCAGCAGCCAAGATGGGGCAGGGGATCAGCCCCAGCATTTT.

The chain carries TRBV7-2 and TRBJ1-2; a weak D match, TRBD1 (5 bases). Trimming removed 5 bases at V and 2 bases at J, with 12 bases between. This CDR3 has 14 residues. Germline V gene sequence: CDR1 SGHTA, CDR2 FQGNSA. The CDR3 sequence is CASSRVGGNYGYTF. CDR3 DNA sequence: TGTGCCAGCAGCCGGGTTGGGGGGAACTATGGCTACACCTTC.

J is TRBJ1-1 and V is TRBV28, with D tentatively TRBD1 (5 bases). Trimming took off 2 bases at V and 5 bases at J, with 15 bases between the two ends. The germline V gene has CDR1 MDHEN and CDR2 SYDVKM. The CDR3 covers 15 residues. The CDR3 sequence: CASSLVRGAGTEAFF. The CDR3 DNA follows: TGTGCCAGCAGTTTAGTGAGGGGTGCGGGGACTGAAGCTTTCTTT.

This chain joins TRBV7-2 and TRBJ2-2, with 13 positions matching TRBD2. CDR1 is SGHTA and CDR2 is FQGNSA in the germline V gene. This CDR3 has 14 amino acids. J gave up 6 bases and V 6 bases, and 1 base lay outside the gene matches. The CDR3 region is CASRLAGGSGELFF. In DNA form, the CDR3 reads TGTGCCAGCAGACTAGCGGGAGGGTCCGGGGAGCTGTTTTTT. Together with reference TRBV7-2 and TRBJ2-2, the CDR3 gives the full variable domain: GAGVSQSPSNKVTEKGKDVELRCDPISGHTALYWYRQSLGQGLEFLIYFQGNSAPDKSGLPSDRFSAERTGGSVSTLTIQRTQQEDSAVYLCASRLAGGSGELFFGEGSRLTVL.

V gene TRBV6-1 combines with J gene TRBJ1-2; D unclear. CDR3 length equals 12 residues. Germline V lookup: CDR1 MNHNS, CDR2 SASEGT. The V end lost 1 base, the J end lost 8 bases, and 8 bases lay between the germline ends. CDR3 residues: CASSEGNSGYTF. CDR3 nucleotides: TGTGCCAGCAGTGAAGGCAACTCAGGCTACACCTTC.

This chain joins TRBV3-1 (or the pseudogene TRBV3-2) and TRBJ2-7, with D uncertain. The CDR3 contains 13 residues. Between the trimmed V and J ends, which lost 2 bases and 2 bases, there was a span of 7 bases. Germline V gene data show CDR1 as LGHDT and CDR2 as YNNKEL (reference sequence). CDR3 bases: TGTGCCAGCAGCCAATTTGTAGCCTACGAGCAGTACTTC. Its protein product is CASSQFVAYEQYF.

The CDR3 is CASSLLRQNTEAFF. The CDR3 DNA reads as TGTGCCAGCAGTTTACTCAGACAGAACACTGAAGCTTTCTTT. The rearrangement uses TRBV27 and TRBJ1-1; no firm D call. Trimming removed 2 bases at V and 1 base at J, with 8 bases between. The germline V gene encodes CDR1 MNHEY and CDR2 SMNVEV (reference sequence). The CDR3 has 14 amino acids.

The V and J genes are TRBV10-3 and TRBJ1-5, with D perhaps TRBD1 (5 bases). Trimming shortened V by 10 bases and J by 4 bases, and 11 bases separated the two germline ends. CDR1 is ENHRY, CDR2 SYGVKD, per germline. The CDR3 has 12 amino acids. This chain's CDR3 is CATGGANQPQHF. DNA of the CDR3: TGTGCCACCGGGGGAGCTAATCAGCCCCAGCATTTT.

V is TRBV5-1 and J is TRBJ2-3; possibly TRBD2 for D (5 bases). Germline loops: CDR1 SGHRS, CDR2 YFSETQ. The length of the CDR3 is 16 residues. V shed 0 bases and J shed 5 bases, with 16 bases lying between them. The CDR3 loop reads CASSLDASFEGDTQYF. The DNA for the CDR3 is TGCGCCAGCAGCTTGGACGCCTCCTTTGAGGGAGATACGCAGTATTTT.

The CDR3 reads CASSQDLPAAEVEQYF. In DNA form, the CDR3 reads TGCGCCAGCAGCCAAGATCTACCCGCGGCCGAGGTCGAGCAGTACTTC. V is TRBV4-3 and J is TRBJ2-7; D not resolved. This CDR3 is 16 amino acids long. The V and J ends lost 0 bases and 6 bases respectively, with 18 bases between them. Germline CDR1 LGHNA, CDR2 YSLEER.

This CDR3 reads CAWSKSGSWGEQFF. In DNA, the CDR3 is TGTGCCTGGAGTAAGAGCGGGAGTTGGGGTGAGCAGTTCTTC. J is TRBJ2-1 and V is TRBV30, with 8 bases that match TRBD2. Germline V gene sequence: CDR1 GTSNPN, CDR2 SVGIG (reference sequence). CDR3 length: 14 amino acids. V was clipped by 2 bases and J by 9 bases; unmatched bases: 9.